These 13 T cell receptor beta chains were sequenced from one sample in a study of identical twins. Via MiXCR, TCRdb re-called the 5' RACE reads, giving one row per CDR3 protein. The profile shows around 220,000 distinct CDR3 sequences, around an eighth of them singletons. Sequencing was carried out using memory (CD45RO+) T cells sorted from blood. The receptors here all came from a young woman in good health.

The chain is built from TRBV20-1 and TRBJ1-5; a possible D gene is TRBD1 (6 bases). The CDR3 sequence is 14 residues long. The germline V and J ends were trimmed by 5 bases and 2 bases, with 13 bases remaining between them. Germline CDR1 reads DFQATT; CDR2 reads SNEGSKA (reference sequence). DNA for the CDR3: TGCAGTGCTCCGGGACAAAGCCGCAATCAGCCCCAGCATTTT. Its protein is CSAPGQSRNQPQHF.

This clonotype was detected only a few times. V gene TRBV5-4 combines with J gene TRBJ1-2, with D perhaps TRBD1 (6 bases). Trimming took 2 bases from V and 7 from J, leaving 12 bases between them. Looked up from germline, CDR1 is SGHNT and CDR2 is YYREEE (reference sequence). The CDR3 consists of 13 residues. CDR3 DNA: TGTGCCAGCAGCTTACAGGGAGCTTTTGGCTACACCTTC. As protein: CASSLQGAFGYTF.

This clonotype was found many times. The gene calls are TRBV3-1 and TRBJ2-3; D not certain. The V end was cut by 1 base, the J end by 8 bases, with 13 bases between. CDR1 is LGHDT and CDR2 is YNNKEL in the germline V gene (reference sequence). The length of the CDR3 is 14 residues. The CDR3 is CASSQGFSGSTQYF. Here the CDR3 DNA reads TGTGCCAGCAGCCAAGGTTTCAGTGGGTCTACGCAGTATTTT.

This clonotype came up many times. The CDR3 region has the DNA TGTGCCAGCACCCTCTCAGCTAGCGGTGCCTACGAGCAGTACTTC. Translating gives CASTLSASGAYEQYF. The rearrangement joins TRBV12-3 or TRBV12-4 to TRBJ2-7, with TRBD2 identical over 7 bases. This CDR3 is built from 15 residues. Trimming took 7 bases from V and 2 from J; bases not matched to a gene: 11.

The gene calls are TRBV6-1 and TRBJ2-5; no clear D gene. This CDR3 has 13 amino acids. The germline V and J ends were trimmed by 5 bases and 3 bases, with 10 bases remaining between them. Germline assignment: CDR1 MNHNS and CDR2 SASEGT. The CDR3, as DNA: TGTGCCAGCAGTCTCCTAGTTAAAGAGACCCAGTACTTC. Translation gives CASSLLVKETQYF.

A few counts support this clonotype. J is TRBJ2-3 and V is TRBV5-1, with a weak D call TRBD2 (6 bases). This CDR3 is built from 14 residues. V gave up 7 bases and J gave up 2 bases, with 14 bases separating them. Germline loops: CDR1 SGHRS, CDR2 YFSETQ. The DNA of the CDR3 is TGCGCCAGCTCCCGGGACTTCCACACAGATACGCAGTATTTT. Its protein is CASSRDFHTDTQYF.

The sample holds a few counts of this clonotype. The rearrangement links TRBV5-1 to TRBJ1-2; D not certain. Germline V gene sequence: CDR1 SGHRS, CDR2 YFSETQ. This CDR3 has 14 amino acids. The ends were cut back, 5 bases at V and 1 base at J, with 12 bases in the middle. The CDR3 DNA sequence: TGCGCCAGCAGTGGACTAGACTTTAACTATGGCTACACCTTC. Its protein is CASSGLDFNYGYTF.

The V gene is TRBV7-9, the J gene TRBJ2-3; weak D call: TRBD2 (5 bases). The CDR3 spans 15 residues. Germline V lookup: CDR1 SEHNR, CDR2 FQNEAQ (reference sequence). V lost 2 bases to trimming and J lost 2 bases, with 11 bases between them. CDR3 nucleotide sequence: TGTGCCAGCAGCTTACGACTACTATCCACAGATACGCAGTATTTT. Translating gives CASSLRLLSTDTQYF.

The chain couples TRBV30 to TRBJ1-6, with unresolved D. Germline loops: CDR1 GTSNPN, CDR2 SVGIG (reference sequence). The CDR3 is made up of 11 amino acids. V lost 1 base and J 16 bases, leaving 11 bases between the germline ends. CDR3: CAWSGRSLLHF. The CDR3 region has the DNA TGTGCCTGGAGTGGACGCTCCCTGCTCCACTTT.

CDR3 DNA sequence: TGTGCCAGCAGTTACTCTGGAGGGCCGTATGGCTACACCTTC. Amino acids: CASSYSGGPYGYTF. The J gene is TRBJ1-2, the V gene TRBV6-5, with D uncertain. The CDR3 is 14 residues long. V was cut by 0 bases and J by 5 bases, with 10 bases left in between. Germline-derived CDR1 and CDR2 are MNHEY and SVGAGI.

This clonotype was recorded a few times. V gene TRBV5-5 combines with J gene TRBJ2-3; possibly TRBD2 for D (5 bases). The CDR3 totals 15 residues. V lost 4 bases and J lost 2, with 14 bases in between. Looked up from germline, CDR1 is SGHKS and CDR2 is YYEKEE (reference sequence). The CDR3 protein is CASSPTPGYTDTQYF. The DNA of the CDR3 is TGTGCCAGCAGCCCGACCCCGGGGTACACAGATACGCAGTATTTT.

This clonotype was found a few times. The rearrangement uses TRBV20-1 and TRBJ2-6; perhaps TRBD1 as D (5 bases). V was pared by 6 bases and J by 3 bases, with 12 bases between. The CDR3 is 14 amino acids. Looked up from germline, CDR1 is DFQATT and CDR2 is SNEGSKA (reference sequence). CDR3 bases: TGCAGTGCGCAAGCAGGGCGTGGGGCCAACGTCCTGACTTTC. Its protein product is CSAQAGRGANVLTF.

CDR3 coding DNA: TGCGCCAGCGCGACCGGGGGGGCGAGAGAGACCCAGTACTTC. It is translated as CASATGGARETQYF. The V and J genes are TRBV5-1 and TRBJ2-5; 8 nucleotides line up with TRBD2. This CDR3 region has 14 residues. Germline loops: CDR1 SGHRS, CDR2 YFSETQ. After removal of 7 bases from V and 4 bases from J, the junction contained 9 bases not matched to a gene.